The rows below give T cell receptor beta chains drawn from one sample of a study of blood T cell repertoires in COVID-19. Assay used: immunoSEQ multiplex PCR; TCRdb lists only in-frame clones, some missing. The profile shows 130,000 or so clones, 85% of them singletons. Source material: peripheral blood. These receptor sequences come from a man aged 55 to 69 with acute or convalescent COVID-19. Each CDR3 is given with its conserved first and last residue. The order of the fields is J gene, D gene, V gene, clone size, CDR3 protein, CDR3 DNA. The D gene is left open where the match is weak. For some rows the clone size is stated as once, few or many, or as a class when expanded; others skip it.

>TRBJ1-1|.|TRBV6-1|.
CASSEKLQGTEAFF
TGTGCCAGCAGTGAAAAGCTACAGGGCACTGAAGCTTTCTTT
>TRBJ2-1|.|TRBV2|.
CAIPLEGKLGNEQFF
TGTGCCATCCCTCTGGAAGGAAAACTAGGGAATGAGCAGTTCTTC
>TRBJ2-1|.|TRBV20-1|.
CSVPFYNEQFF
TGCAGTGTTCCCTTTTACAATGAGCAGTTCTTC
>TRBJ2-7|TRBD1|TRBV14|.
CASSPLGTGVAEQYF
TGTGCCAGCAGCCCCCTGGGGACAGGGGTGGCCGAGCAGTACTTC
>TRBJ1-5|TRBD1|TRBV30|.
CAWTEGQGVDQPQHF
TGTGCCTGGACGGAGGGACAGGGGGTCGATCAGCCCCAGCATTTT
>TRBJ1-5|TRBD1|TRBV7-9|.
CASSRAGGGNQPQHF
TGTGCCAGCAGCAGGGCAGGGGGTGGCAATCAGCCCCAGCATTTT
>TRBJ2-7|.|TRBV6-5|.
CASRGTGSYEQYF
TGTGCCAGCCGAGGGACTGGAAGCTACGAGCAGTACTTC
>TRBJ1-1|TRBD1|TRBV6-6|.
CASSFDRGHGEAFF
TGTGCCAGCAGCTTTGACAGGGGGCACGGTGAAGCTTTCTTT
>TRBJ2-1|.|TRBV9|.
CASSVGGPLLAVEQFF
TGTGCCAGCAGCGTAGGTGGTCCCCTTCTAGCTGTTGAGCAGTTCTTC
>TRBJ1-2|.|TRBV28|.
CASSLVGPNNYGYTF
TGTGCCAGCAGTTTGGTGGGGCCGAACAACTATGGCTACACCTTC
>TRBJ1-6|.|TRBV18|.
CASSPRVSSSYNSPLHF
TGTGCCAGCTCACCGAGGGTTTCAAGCTCCTATAATTCACCCCTCCACTTT
>TRBJ1-1|TRBD1|TRBV5-1|once
CASSVWTGSNTEAFF
TGCGCCAGCAGCGTTTGGACAGGGTCGAACACTGAAGCTTTCTTT
>TRBJ2-2|TRBD1|TRBV5-8|.
CASSLDRGVGTGELFF
TGTGCCAGCAGCTTGGACAGGGGCGTAGGAACCGGGGAGCTGTTTTTT
>TRBJ2-5|TRBD1|TRBV7-2|.
CASSLALGQGLTETQYF
TGTGCCAGCAGCTTAGCCCTCGGACAGGGCTTAACGGAGACCCAGTACTTC
>TRBJ1-2|TRBD1|TRBV9|.
CASSLLSGTGDGYTF
TGTGCCAGCAGCCTACTCTCCGGGACAGGGGACGGCTACACCTTC